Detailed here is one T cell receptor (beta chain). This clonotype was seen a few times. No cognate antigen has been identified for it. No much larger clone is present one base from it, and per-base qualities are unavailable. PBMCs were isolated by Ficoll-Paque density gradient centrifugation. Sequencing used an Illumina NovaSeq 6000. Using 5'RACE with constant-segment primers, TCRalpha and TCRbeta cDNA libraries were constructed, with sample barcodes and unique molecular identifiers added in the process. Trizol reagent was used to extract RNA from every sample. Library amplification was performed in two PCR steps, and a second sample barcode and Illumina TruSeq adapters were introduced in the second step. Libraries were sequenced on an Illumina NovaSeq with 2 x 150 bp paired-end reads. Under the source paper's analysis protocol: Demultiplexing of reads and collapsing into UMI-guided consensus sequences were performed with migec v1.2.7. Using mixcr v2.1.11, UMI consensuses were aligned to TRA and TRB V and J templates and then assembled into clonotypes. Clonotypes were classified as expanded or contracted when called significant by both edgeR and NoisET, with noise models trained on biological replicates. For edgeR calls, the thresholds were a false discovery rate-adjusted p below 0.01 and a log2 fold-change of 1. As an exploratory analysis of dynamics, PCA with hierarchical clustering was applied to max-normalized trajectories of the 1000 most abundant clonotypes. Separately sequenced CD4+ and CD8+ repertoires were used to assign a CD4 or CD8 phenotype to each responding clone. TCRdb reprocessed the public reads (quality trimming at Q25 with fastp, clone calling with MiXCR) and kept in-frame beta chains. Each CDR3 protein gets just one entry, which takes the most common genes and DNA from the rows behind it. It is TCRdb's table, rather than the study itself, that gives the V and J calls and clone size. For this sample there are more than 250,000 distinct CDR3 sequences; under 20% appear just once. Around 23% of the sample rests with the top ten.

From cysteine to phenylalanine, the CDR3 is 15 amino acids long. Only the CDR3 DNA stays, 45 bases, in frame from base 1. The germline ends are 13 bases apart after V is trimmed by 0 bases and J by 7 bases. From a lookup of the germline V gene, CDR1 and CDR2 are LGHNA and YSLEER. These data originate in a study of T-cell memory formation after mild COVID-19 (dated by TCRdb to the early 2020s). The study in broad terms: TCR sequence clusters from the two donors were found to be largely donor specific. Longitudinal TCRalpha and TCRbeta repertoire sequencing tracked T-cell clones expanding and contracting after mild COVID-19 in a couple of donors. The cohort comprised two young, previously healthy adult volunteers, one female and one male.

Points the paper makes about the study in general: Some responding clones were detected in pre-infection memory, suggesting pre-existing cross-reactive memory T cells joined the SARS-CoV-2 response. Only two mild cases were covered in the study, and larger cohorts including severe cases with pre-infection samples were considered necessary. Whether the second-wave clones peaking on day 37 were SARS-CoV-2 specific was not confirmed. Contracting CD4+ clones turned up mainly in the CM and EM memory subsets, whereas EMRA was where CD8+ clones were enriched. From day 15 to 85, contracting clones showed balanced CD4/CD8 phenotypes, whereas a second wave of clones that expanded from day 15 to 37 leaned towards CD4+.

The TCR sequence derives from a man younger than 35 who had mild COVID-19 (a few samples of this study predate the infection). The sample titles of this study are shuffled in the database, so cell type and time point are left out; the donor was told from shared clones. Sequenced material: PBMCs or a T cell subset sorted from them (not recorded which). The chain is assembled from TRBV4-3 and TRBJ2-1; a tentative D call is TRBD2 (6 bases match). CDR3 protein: CASSQEWTMSNEQFF. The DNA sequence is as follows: TGCGCCAGCAGCCAAGAGTGGACTATGAGTAATGAGCAGTTCTTC.